One and the same sample provided the 10 T cell receptor beta chains below, sequenced in a study of blood T cell repertoires in COVID-19 (dated by TCRdb to about 2020). The library came from the immunoSEQ multiplex PCR assay. Not all clones reach the TCRdb copy of this immuneACCESS table, which keeps in-frame sequences only. Checked studies attribute under half of the gap to unresolved V genes and leave the rest unexplained. In all, the sample holds about 260,000 clones, and about 87% of those were seen once. The ten largest clones take up roughly 3.9% of the sample. Sequenced input: peripheral blood. The receptors shown here come from a man in his sixties who had recovered from COVID-19.

The chain uses TRBV5-8 and TRBJ2-2; possible D gene TRBD2, 6 bases. This CDR3 is 16 amino acids long. Germline V CDR1 and CDR2: SGHTS, YDEGEE. The germline V and J ends were trimmed by 0 bases and 2 bases, with 11 bases remaining between them. DNA for the CDR3: TGTGCCAGCAGCTTGGACGTGGGGGGAAACACCGGGGAGCTGTTTTTT. Its translation: CASSLDVGGNTGELFF. The whole variable domain, remainder taken from reference TRBV5-8 and TRBJ2-2, is EAGVTQSPTHLIKTRGQQATLRCSPISGHTSVYWYQQALGLGLQFLLWYDEGEERNRGNFPPRFSGRQFPNYSSELNVNALELEDSALYLCASSLDVGGNTGELFFGEGSRLTVL.

The V gene is TRBV19, the J gene TRBJ1-4; 7 nucleotides agree with TRBD1. With V trimmed by 5 bases and J by 2 bases, 2 bases remained unmatched. This CDR3 spans 14 amino acids. Germline V gene sequence: CDR1 LNHDA, CDR2 SQIVND (reference sequence). CDR3 bases: TGTGCCAGTAGTTCACAGGGGACTAATGAAAAACTGTTTTTT. This translates into CASSSQGTNEKLFF.

The V gene is TRBV6-6, the J gene TRBJ1-1; the match to TRBD1 covers 7 bases. This CDR3 has 15 residues. J gave up 7 bases and V 5 bases, and 13 bases lay outside the gene matches. CDR1 and CDR2 (germline): MNHNY, SVGAGI (reference sequence). CDR3: CASSQNTRGHDEAFF. The CDR3 DNA follows: TGTGCCAGCAGTCAAAACACTAGGGGGCATGATGAAGCTTTCTTT.

The chain has TRBV29-1 and TRBJ2-3; 9 bases are a match to TRBD2. CDR1 and CDR2 (germline): SQVTM, ANQGSEA. With V trimmed by 5 bases and J by 6 bases, 6 bases remained unmatched. The CDR3 spans 13 residues. CDR3 nucleotide sequence: TGCAGCGTTATGACTAGCGGTGGGGATACGCAGTATTTT. Protein sequence: CSVMTSGGDTQYF.

The rearrangement joins TRBV18 to TRBJ2-1; 8 nucleotides agree with TRBD2. There are 17 residues in the CDR3. The germline V gene has CDR1 KGHSH and CDR2 LQKENI. V trimming: 1 base; J trimming: 4 bases; junction bases outside the gene matches: 9. CDR3 nucleotide sequence: TGTGCCAGCTCACCACGATTTCGGGGGGGGAGATACAATGAGCAGTTCTTC. It translates to CASSPRFRGGRYNEQFF.

This chain connects TRBV6-5 to TRBJ1-1; maybe TRBD1 (6 bases). CDR1 is MNHEY and CDR2 is SVGAGI in the germline V gene. The CDR3 loop spans 14 amino acids. The V end was cut by 4 bases, the J end by 3 bases, with 12 bases between. The CDR3 DNA reads as TGTGCCAGCAGTTGGACAGTTGGAGACACTGAAGCTTTCTTT. Its protein is CASSWTVGDTEAFF.

This clone has a single count. The DNA for the CDR3 is TGCGCCAGCAGCCCCTCGATTCTGGGAGGGAATGAGCAGTTCTTC. It codes for CASSPSILGGNEQFF. The J gene is TRBJ2-1, the V gene TRBV5-1; TRBD2 agrees at 7 bases. J gave up 7 bases and V 4 bases, and 11 bases lay outside the gene matches. CDR1 is SGHRS, CDR2 YFSETQ, per germline. This CDR3 has 15 amino acids.

The V call is TRBV24-1, the J call TRBJ1-2; D perhaps matches TRBD1 (6 bases). CDR1 and CDR2 from the germline V gene are KGHDR and SFDVKD. CDR3 size: 16 residues. V lost 3 bases to trimming and J lost 1 base, with 14 bases between them. The CDR3: CATSDPWTADNYGYTF. The CDR3 DNA is TGTGCCACCAGTGATCCCTGGACAGCGGATAACTATGGCTACACCTTC.

The chain uses TRBV9 and TRBJ1-4; a weak D match, TRBD1 (6 bases). Trimming took off 0 bases at V and 3 bases at J, with 15 bases between the two ends. The CDR3 runs 17 residues. Germline CDR1 SGDLS, CDR2 YYNGEE. The CDR3 loop is CASSVALGSGANEKLFF. Written as DNA, the CDR3 is TGTGCCAGCAGCGTAGCTCTCGGCTCAGGGGCTAATGAAAAACTGTTTTTT.

The chain recombines TRBV21-1 with TRBJ2-3; the table gives TRBD1 as D, unverified against the DNA. TRBV21-1 corresponds to a pseudogene. The CDR3 has 16 residues. DNA for the CDR3: TGTGCCAGCCTCAACAGCAGGGGGAGGCTTACAGATACGCAGTATTTT. Amino acid sequence: CASLNSRGRLTDTQYF.